This entry features one T cell receptor beta chain sequence. With V trimmed by 2 bases and J by 14 bases, 17 bases remained unmatched. Looked up from germline, CDR1 is SGHNT and CDR2 is YYREEE (reference sequence). CDR3 size: 17 residues. This record belongs to a study of blood T cell repertoires in COVID-19. Study context: Sites in the United States, Italy and Spain provided acute and convalescent COVID-19 samples.

Per the study methods: Amplification of reference gene primers was used by the study to estimate nucleated cell counts. This table comes from immunoSEQ multiplex PCR, and its TCRdb copy is limited to in-frame clones, with some not included. Clone size and the V and J calls come from that table; the DNA yielded D and trimming. Among approximately 300,000 clones listed, about 92% were seen once. The chain couples TRBV5-4 to TRBJ1-6; 9 nucleotides align to TRBD1. The clonotype originates from a woman under 40 who had recovered from COVID-19. What was sequenced was PBMCs or T cells enriched from blood (not recorded which). The CDR3 protein is CASSLALGTGRLGALHF. The CDR3 DNA reads TGTGCCAGCAGCTTAGCCCTCGGGACAGGGCGGTTAGGGGCCCTCCACTTT.